This is a list of T cell receptor beta chains from one sample in a study of blood T cell repertoires in COVID-19. The repertoire was sequenced with immunoSEQ multiplex PCR; TCRdb's copy has only in-frame clones and lacks some. This table has about 59,000 clones, about 70% appearing once. The sample was peripheral blood. The receptors stem from an older woman with acute or convalescent COVID-19. Each CDR3 is given with its conserved first and last residue. Fields, in order: D gene, J gene, clone size, V gene, CDR3 DNA, CDR3 protein. A D gene is named only where the DNA matches it firmly. Size values are once, few and many counts, or a class for expanded clones, and some rows have none.

NA	TRBJ1-3	NA	TRBV5-1	TGCGCCAGCAGCTTTGGGGGGGCCCGAAACACCATATATTTT	CASSFGGARNTIYF
TRBD1	TRBJ2-3	many	TRBV7-9	TGTGCCAGCAGCAACCGGGACAGAGACACAGATACGCAGTATTTT	CASSNRDRDTDTQYF
NA	TRBJ1-1	NA	TRBV3-1/TRBV3-2	TGTGCCAGCAGACTCGGGGGAGGAAACACTGAAGCTTTCTTT	CASRLGGGNTEAFF
NA	TRBJ1-2	NA	TRBV29-1	TGCAGCGTTCTCTTGGGGGGGAGTGGCTACACCTTC	CSVLLGGSGYTF
NA	TRBJ1-1	NA	TRBV11-3	TGTGCCAGCAGCTTAGGAGGGCTCGGAGTTACTGAAGCTTTCTTT	CASSLGGLGVTEAFF
NA	TRBJ2-1	many	TRBV11-2	TGTGCCAGCAGCCCCCGACAGGACTCCTACAATGAGCAGTTCTTC	CASSPRQDSYNEQFF
TRBD1	TRBJ2-7	NA	TRBV7-8	TGTGCCAGCAGCCTCCGGGACAGGGCAGGCGAGCAGTACTTC	CASSLRDRAGEQYF
NA	TRBJ1-1	NA	TRBV19	TGTGCCAGTAGTGGTATAGGACAGAACACTGAAGCTTTCTTT	CASSGIGQNTEAFF
TRBD1	TRBJ1-4	NA	TRBV4-2	TGTGCCAGCAGCTTCGGACAGGGTGGGGAAAAACTGTTTTTT	CASSFGQGGEKLFF
NA	TRBJ1-5	NA	TRBV6-5	TGTGCCAGCAGTTACTCGCGGGATAGCAATCAGCCCCAGCATTTT	CASSYSRDSNQPQHF
TRBD2	TRBJ2-1	NA	TRBV7-8	TGTGCCAGCAGCCCTGGGACTAGAGGGTACAATGAGCAGTTCTTC	CASSPGTRGYNEQFF
TRBD2	TRBJ2-7	NA	TRBV9	TGTGCCAGCAGCGCCGGGACTAGCGGGGGGCGCTTCTACGAGCAGTACTTC	CASSAGTSGGRFYEQYF
TRBD1	TRBJ1-1	NA	TRBV6-5	TGTGCCAGCAGTTCTGGACAGGGATGGACTGAAGCTTTCTTT	CASSSGQGWTEAFF
NA	TRBJ2-3	NA	TRBV25-1	TGTGCCAGCAGTGGAGGGCAGGGGTATGCAGATACGCAGTATTTT	CASSGGQGYADTQYF
NA	TRBJ1-5	NA	TRBV9	TGTGCCAGCAGCGTAGGACTCAATCAGCCCCAGCATTTT	CASSVGLNQPQHF
TRBD1	TRBJ2-3	NA	TRBV5-1	TGCGCCAGCAGCTTGGCCCCGGACAGGGTTGCAGATACGCAGTATTTT	CASSLAPDRVADTQYF
TRBD1	TRBJ1-1	few	TRBV6-6	TGTGCCAGCAGCAAGAGCACCGGGACAGGGTCCTCCCTCCGGGTATCTGAAGCTTTCTTT	CASSKSTGTGSSLRVSEAFF
NA	TRBJ2-7	NA	TRBV6-5	TGTGCCAGCAGGTTCCGTCGAGGCACCTACGAGCAGTACTTC	CASRFRRGTYEQYF
NA	TRBJ2-2	NA	TRBV5-1	TGCGCCAGCAGCAGCCCCCAGGGGACGGGCGGGGAGCTGTTTTTT	CASSSPQGTGGELFF
NA	TRBJ2-5	NA	TRBV7-9	TGTGCCAGCAGCCGGGGAGGGACACAAGAGACCCAGTACTTC	CASSRGGTQETQYF
NA	TRBJ2-5	once	TRBV7-7	TGTGCTAGCAGCTTGTCCTTTGGACTACAAGAGACCCAGTACTTC	CASSLSFGLQETQYF
TRBD1	TRBJ2-1	NA	TRBV7-3	TGTGCCAGCAGCAAACCAGGGACAGGGCGCAATGAGCAGTTCTTC	CASSKPGTGRNEQFF
TRBD2	TRBJ2-3	NA	TRBV11-2	TGTGCCAGCAGTCCTAGCGGTGTCAGGGTAAGGGGTACGCAGTATTTT	CASSPSGVRVRGTQYF
TRBD1	TRBJ1-6	few	TRBV7-9	TGTGCCAGCAGCTTATACGACAGGGGAAATTCACCCCTCCACTTT	CASSLYDRGNSPLHF